This T cell receptor (beta chain) originates from a study of T cells in Graves' hyperthyroidism and ophthalmopathy. The source material, RNA transcripts, was used to amplify TCR beta CDR3 regions. The HTBI primer set was used in a first-round RT-PCR of the TCR CDR3. TCRdb re-called the multiplex PCR reads through MiXCR, storing one row per CDR3 protein. The sample comprises hundreds of thousands of distinct CDR3 sequences, 38% of which are singletons, and 8.9% rests with the top ten. Germline lookup yields CDR1 SGDLS and CDR2 YYNGEE. Trimming removed 0 bases from V and 1 base from J, with 14 bases in between. The CDR3 runs to 17 residues. Patients were aged 18 to 65, had disease duration under 2 months, and had newly diagnosed hyperthyroidism. Uncontrolled infection, other autoimmune disease, pregnancy or lactation led to exclusion.

The sequence came from a man aged 18 to 30 with Graves' hyperthyroidism. Sequences were obtained from blood. The rearrangement uses TRBV9 and TRBJ1-5; maybe TRBD1 (6 bases). DNA for the CDR3: TGTGCCAGCAGCGTAGCCTTTGGAGGGGGAAGCAATCAGCCCCAGCATTTT. As protein: CASSVAFGGGSNQPQHF.